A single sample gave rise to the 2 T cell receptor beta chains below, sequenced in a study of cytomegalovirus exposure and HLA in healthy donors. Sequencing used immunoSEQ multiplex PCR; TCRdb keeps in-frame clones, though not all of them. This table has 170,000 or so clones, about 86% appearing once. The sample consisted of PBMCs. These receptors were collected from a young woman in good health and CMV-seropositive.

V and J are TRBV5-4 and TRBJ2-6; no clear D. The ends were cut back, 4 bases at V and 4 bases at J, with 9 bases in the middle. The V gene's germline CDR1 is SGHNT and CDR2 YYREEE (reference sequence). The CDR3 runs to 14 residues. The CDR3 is CASSPGSGANVLTF. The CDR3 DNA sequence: TGTGCCAGCAGCCCAGGTTCCGGGGCCAACGTCCTGACTTTC.

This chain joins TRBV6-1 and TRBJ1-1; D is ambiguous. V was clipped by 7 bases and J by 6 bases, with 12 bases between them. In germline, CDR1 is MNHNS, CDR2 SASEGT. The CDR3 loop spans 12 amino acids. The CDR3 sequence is CASTRRGAEAFF. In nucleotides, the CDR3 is TGTGCCAGCACTCGACGGGGAGCTGAAGCTTTCTTT.